Following are 21 T cell receptor beta chains from one sample sequenced in a study of cytotoxic CD8 clonotypes in ibrutinib-treated CLL. Libraries were prepared by immunoSEQ multiplex PCR; TCRdb keeps only in-frame clonotypes and omits some of them. The data hold 70,000 to 80,000 clones, with approximately 87% observed a single time. Sample: PBMCs, taken after 24 months of ibrutinib treatment. Receptors originate from a human donor with chronic lymphocytic leukemia.

The J gene is TRBJ1-2, the V gene TRBV18, with D maybe TRBD1 (5 bases). Trimming left V 3 bases short and J 2 bases short, with 10 bases between. The germline V gene encodes CDR1 KGHSH and CDR2 LQKENI. CDR3 size: 14 residues. This chain's CDR3 is CASSPSQENYGYTF. The CDR3 region has the DNA TGTGCCAGCTCACCTTCACAGGAAAACTATGGCTACACCTTC.

This chain connects TRBV27 to TRBJ1-4; tentatively, D is TRBD1 (5 bases). Germline V gene lookup returns CDR1 MNHEY and CDR2 SMNVEV (reference sequence). V was cut by 3 bases and J by 10 bases, with 24 bases left in between. There are 17 residues in the CDR3. The CDR3 bases are TGTGCCAGCAGTTTTCACCGGGTCGGGGGATCGGGCGGAAAACTGTTTTTT. It codes for CASSFHRVGGSGGKLFF.

V usage is TRBV18 and J usage is TRBJ2-7; D uncertain. CDR3 length: 14 residues. V lost 2 bases and J lost 0, with 8 bases in between. CDR1 and CDR2 (germline): KGHSH, LQKENI. CDR3 loop: CASSPSPASYEQYF. Written as DNA, the CDR3 is TGTGCCAGCTCACCATCTCCGGCCTCCTACGAGCAGTACTTC.

The rearrangement joins TRBV10-3 to TRBJ2-7; maybe TRBD2 (5 bases). The CDR3 is made up of 13 amino acids. CDR1 ENHRY and CDR2 SYGVKD come from the germline V gene. V was shortened by 11 bases and J by 2 bases, with 16 bases between the two germline ends. In nucleotides, the CDR3 is TGTGCCGGGAGCCCCGGGTTCACCTACGAGCAGTACTTC. This translates into CAGSPGFTYEQYF.

V and J are TRBV15 and TRBJ2-7, with unresolved D. The CDR3 length is 19 residues. The ends were cut back, 1 base at V and 5 bases at J, with 27 bases in the middle. Germline V gene lookup returns CDR1 LNHNV and CDR2 YYDKDF (reference sequence). In DNA, the CDR3 is TGTGCCACCAGCAGAGGTAATCCCCTAACAGCAAGGAATCCCGACGAGCAGTACTTC. Protein product: CATSRGNPLTARNPDEQYF.

This sequence joins TRBV12-5 and TRBJ1-2; D not certain. In germline, CDR1 is LGHNT, CDR2 FRNRAP. This CDR3 is 13 amino acids long. The V gene lost 3 bases and the J gene lost 3 bases, with 8 bases spanning the gap. CDR3 loop: CASGLGTHYGYTF. The CDR3 nucleotides read TGTGCTAGTGGTTTAGGAACCCACTATGGCTACACCTTC.

The rearrangement joins TRBV14 to TRBJ2-2; possible D gene TRBD2, 6 bases. The CDR3 has 18 amino acids. Germline V gene lookup returns CDR1 SGHDN and CDR2 FVKESK. Trimming cost V 3 bases and J 4 bases, with 21 bases left between them. CDR3 DNA sequence: TGTGCCAGCAGCCAGACCCGCCCAGCGGGTTGGGTCACCGGGGAGCTGTTTTTT. Encoded protein: CASSQTRPAGWVTGELFF.

Remarks on this clone: The identical CDR3 is also encoded by other nucleotide sequences in the sample. The chain has TRBV28 and TRBJ1-2; D may be TRBD1 (5 bases). This CDR3 comprises 12 residues. V gave up 2 bases and J gave up 8 bases, with 9 bases separating them. Looked up from germline, CDR1 is MDHEN and CDR2 is SYDVKM. CDR3: CASSLQGWGYTF. As DNA, the CDR3 is TGTGCCAGCAGTTTACAGGGATGGGGCTACACCTTC.

This sequence joins TRBV9 and TRBJ2-1; D tentatively fits TRBD1 or TRBD2 (5 bases each). Trimming cost V 0 bases and J 10 bases, with 11 bases left between them. CDR1 and CDR2 from the germline V gene are SGDLS and YYNGEE. This CDR3 has 13 amino acids. CDR3: CASSVGLWGEQFF. CDR3 nucleotide sequence: TGTGCCAGCAGCGTAGGGCTGTGGGGGGAGCAGTTCTTC.

This clone came up a few times. This rearrangement joins TRBV11-3 to TRBJ1-2; 7 bases line up with TRBD1. The V segment lost 2 bases and the J segment 8 bases; nucleotides outside the gene matches: 11. The germline CDR1 and CDR2 sequences are SGHNT and YENEEA. The CDR3 loop spans 15 amino acids. As DNA, the CDR3 is TGTGCCAGCAGCTTACACCGCGAGGGGGCTGGGGGCTACACCTTC. Translation: CASSLHREGAGGYTF. The entire variable domain, with the rest obtained from reference TRBV11-3 and TRBJ1-2, is as follows: EAGVVQSPRYKIIEKKQPVAFWCNPISGHNTLYWYLQNLGQGPELLIRYENEEAVDDSQLPKDRFSAERLKGVDSTLKIQPAELGDSAVYLCASSLHREGAGGYTFGSGTRLTVV.

The chain links TRBV15 to TRBJ2-3; TRBD2 agrees at 7 bases. This CDR3 is built from 14 residues. After removal of 4 bases from V and 6 bases from J, the junction contained 7 bases not matched to a gene. The germline gives CDR1 LNHNV, CDR2 YYDKDF (reference sequence). CDR3 DNA sequence: TGTGCCACCAGCACTGCGGGAGTTGGCGATACGCAGTATTTT. Protein: CATSTAGVGDTQYF.

This chain uses TRBV14 with TRBJ2-7, with 13 positions matching TRBD2. CDR3 length: 17 amino acids. Germline loops: CDR1 SGHDN, CDR2 FVKESK. The V segment lost 1 base and the J segment 2 bases; nucleotides outside the gene matches: 5. For the CDR3, the DNA is TGTGCCAGCAGCCAAGTTTTTGGGACTAGCGGGGCCTACGAGCAGTACTTC. It encodes CASSQVFGTSGAYEQYF.

This chain links TRBV9 with TRBJ2-2; D possibly corresponds to TRBD2 (6 bases). V lost 0 bases to trimming and J lost 1 base, with 10 bases between them. The CDR3 has 16 residues. CDR1 is SGDLS and CDR2 is YYNGEE in the germline V gene. In DNA, the CDR3 is TGTGCCAGCAGCGTAGGAATAGCGGAGAACACCGGGGAGCTGTTTTTT. Translated: CASSVGIAENTGELFF.

The chain employs TRBV2 and TRBJ2-2, with D perhaps TRBD1 or TRBD2 (5 bases each). CDR3 length: 12 residues. Germline CDR1 and CDR2: SNHLY and FYNNEI. Trimming took off 8 bases at V and 6 bases at J, with 10 bases between the two ends. The CDR3 DNA follows: TGTGCCAGCTGGGGGTTACCCGGGGAGCTGTTTTTT. Protein: CASWGLPGELFF.

The rearrangement joins TRBV4-3 to TRBJ2-7; the match to TRBD2 covers 8 bases. The CDR3 covers 16 residues. J lost 5 bases, V lost 0 bases, and 9 bases had no gene match. Germline values: CDR1 LGHNA, CDR2 YSLEER. CDR3 region: CASSQDRRSGTNEQYF. The CDR3 bases are TGCGCCAGCAGCCAAGATCGTCGTAGCGGGACCAACGAGCAGTACTTC.

The J gene is TRBJ2-7, the V gene TRBV10-3, with D perhaps given as TRBD1 or TRBD2 (7 bases each). The V end was cut by 9 bases, the J end by 0 bases, with 15 bases between. CDR1 is ENHRY, CDR2 SYGVKD, per germline. The CDR3 is 14 amino acids. CDR3 sequence: CAIGGGQSSYEQYF. The CDR3 DNA reads as TGTGCCATTGGGGGGGGACAGTCCTCCTACGAGCAGTACTTC.

This rearrangement joins TRBV5-4 to TRBJ1-1; unclear D gene. Germline assignment: CDR1 SGHNT and CDR2 YYREEE (reference sequence). Trimming pared 1 base from V and 0 bases from J, leaving 7 bases between. The CDR3 consists of 14 residues. The CDR3 region is CASSLRALNTEAFF. The CDR3 nucleotides read TGTGCCAGCAGCTTGAGGGCCTTGAACACTGAAGCTTTCTTT.

The V call is TRBV7-9, the J call TRBJ2-7; 7 nucleotides match TRBD1. The germline gives CDR1 SEHNR, CDR2 FQNEAQ (reference sequence). The J segment lost 3 bases and the V segment lost 4 bases, leaving 0 bases of the junction unmatched. The CDR3 is 12 residues long. The CDR3 sequence: CASSYRGYEQYF. The CDR3 bases are TGTGCCAGCAGCTACAGGGGCTACGAGCAGTACTTC.

The J gene is TRBJ2-1, the V gene TRBV18; maybe TRBD2 (5 bases). The CDR3 runs to 15 residues. V gave up 0 bases and J gave up 7 bases, with 13 bases separating them. Germline V gene sequence: CDR1 KGHSH, CDR2 LQKENI. CDR3 DNA: TGTGCCAGCTCACCACCGATTTTTCGGGGAAATGAGCAGTTCTTC. As protein: CASSPPIFRGNEQFF.

This chain links TRBV9 with TRBJ2-7; D possibly corresponds to TRBD2 (5 bases). V shed 0 bases and J shed 2 bases, with 12 bases lying between them. CDR1 and CDR2 (germline): SGDLS, YYNGEE. This CDR3 comprises 15 residues. The CDR3 sequence is CASSVVGGSPYEQYF. The CDR3 bases are TGTGCCAGCAGCGTAGTAGGTGGGAGCCCCTACGAGCAGTACTTC.

The chain uses TRBV5-1 and TRBJ2-2; possibly TRBD1 for D (5 bases). The CDR3 loop spans 14 amino acids. The germline V gene encodes CDR1 SGHRS and CDR2 YFSETQ. V dropped 2 bases and J dropped 7 bases, with 12 bases sitting between them. The CDR3 loop reads CASSLRGTGGELFF. In nucleotides, the CDR3 is TGCGCCAGCAGCTTAAGGGGAACCGGCGGGGAGCTGTTTTTT. The full variable domain, with the rest looked up from reference TRBV5-1 and TRBJ2-2, is KAGVTQTPRYLIKTRGQQVTLSCSPISGHRSVSWYQQTPGQGLQFLFEYFSETQRNKGNFPGRFSGRQFSNSRSEMNVSTLELGDSALYLCASSLRGTGGELFFGEGSRLTVL.